This entry lists 13 T cell receptor beta chains sequenced from one sample in a study of blood T cell repertoires in COVID-19. TCRdb's table, derived via immunoSEQ multiplex PCR, lists solely in-frame clones and lacks some. Counted here are 350,000 to 400,000 clones, more than 70% occurring once; the ten biggest clones make up more than 0.95%. The specimen was PBMCs or T cells enriched from blood (not recorded which). These receptors all come from a woman aged 18-30 years who had recovered from COVID-19.

The J gene is TRBJ2-1, the V gene TRBV4-2, with 12 bases fitting TRBD2. CDR1 is LGHNA, CDR2 YNFKEQ, per germline. V lost 0 bases and J lost 0; bases outside the gene matches: 9. The CDR3 loop spans 20 amino acids. The CDR3, as DNA: TGTGCCAGCAGCCAAGAGGCGGGGCTAGCGGGGGGGCTCTCCTACAATGAGCAGTTCTTC. Protein: CASSQEAGLAGGLSYNEQFF.

The rearrangement uses TRBV2 and TRBJ1-4; TRBD1 is a possible D gene (5 bases). The CDR3 covers 14 residues. The V end lost 5 bases, the J end lost 6 bases, and 13 bases lay between the germline ends. CDR1 is SNHLY and CDR2 is FYNNEI in the germline V gene. The CDR3 nucleotides read TGTGCCAGCAGTAAGACAGAGTACGATGAAAAACTGTTTTTT. This encodes CASSKTEYDEKLFF.

V and J are TRBV5-1 and TRBJ1-1; 8 nucleotides line up with TRBD1. Germline loops: CDR1 SGHRS, CDR2 YFSETQ. J gave up 1 base and V 4 bases, and 6 bases lay outside the gene matches. The CDR3 has 15 residues. CDR3 protein: CASSPRTGRNTEAFF. The DNA of the CDR3 is TGCGCCAGCAGCCCACGGACAGGGAGGAACACTGAAGCTTTCTTT.

This clone was counted between two and nine times. This chain uses TRBV18 with TRBJ1-2; maybe TRBD1 (5 bases). Trimming pared 4 bases from V and 6 bases from J, leaving 12 bases between. CDR3 length: 13 residues. CDR1 and CDR2 (germline): KGHSH, LQKENI. CDR3 coding DNA: TGTGCCAGCTCACTCCGACAGAGTGATGGCTACACCTTC. Its protein product is CASSLRQSDGYTF.

V usage is TRBV4-2 and J usage is TRBJ1-2, with D maybe TRBD1 (5 bases). Trimming cost V 2 bases and J 2 bases, with 15 bases left between them. The CDR3 spans 16 residues. Germline loops: CDR1 LGHNA, CDR2 YNFKEQ. The CDR3, as DNA: TGTGCCAGCAGCCAATCGCCCCAAGGGGCCAACTATGGCTACACCTTC. This gives the protein CASSQSPQGANYGYTF.

The chain carries TRBV4-3 and TRBJ2-1, with 7 nucleotides matching TRBD2. There are 15 residues in the CDR3. V lost 3 bases and J lost 6; bases outside the gene matches: 8. Germline values: CDR1 LGHNA, CDR2 YSLEER. DNA of the CDR3: TGCGCCAGCAGCCATGGGGGGGGATGGGGCAATGAGCAGTTCTTC. Translating gives CASSHGGGWGNEQFF.

This sequence joins TRBV6-5 and TRBJ1-2, with 9 bases aligning to TRBD1. The CDR3 is 15 residues long. Trimming removed 5 bases from V and 3 bases from J; junction bases left unmatched: 7. The germline CDR1 and CDR2 sequences are MNHEY and SVGAGI. CDR3 loop: CASSRGGTGHYGYTF. The CDR3 DNA reads TGTGCCAGCAGTAGGGGGGGGACAGGGCACTATGGCTACACCTTC.

The chain recombines TRBV5-5 with TRBJ1-1; TRBD1 might be the D (5 bases). Germline V gene sequence: CDR1 SGHKS, CDR2 YYEKEE (reference sequence). This CDR3 comprises 12 residues. V shed 3 bases and J shed 6 bases, with 9 bases lying between them. Here the CDR3 DNA reads TGTGCCAGCAGCTCAGGGAAATCTGAAGCTTTCTTT. Its protein product is CASSSGKSEAFF.

The chain recombines TRBV19 with TRBJ1-4, with unresolved D. CDR3 length: 15 residues. Germline assignment: CDR1 LNHDA and CDR2 SQIVND (reference sequence). The germline V and J ends were trimmed by 6 bases and 3 bases, with 14 bases remaining between them. CDR3 sequence: CASSDIAGPNEKLFF. As DNA, the CDR3 is TGTGCCAGTAGCGATATCGCGGGCCCTAATGAAAAACTGTTTTTT.

The chain joins TRBV23-1 to TRBJ1-5; D possibly corresponds to TRBD1 (5 bases). TRBV23-1 is noted as an ORF with a role that remains uncertain. V was cut by 0 bases and J by 7 bases, with 13 bases left in between. There are 15 residues in the CDR3. DNA of the CDR3: TGCGCCAGCAGTCAATCGGGGTCAGGGTCACAGCCCCAGCATTTT. This codes for CASSQSGSGSQPQHF.

The DNA of the CDR3 is TGTGCCAGCAGCCAAGATGTCGCCAGGGACAATGAGCAGTTCTTC. It yields the protein CASSQDVARDNEQFF. The chain employs TRBV4-2 and TRBJ2-1, with a possible D match to TRBD1 (5 bases). Germline values: CDR1 LGHNA, CDR2 YNFKEQ. The length of the CDR3 is 15 residues. Deletions cut 0 bases from V and 5 bases from J, with 11 bases between.

The chain uses TRBV6-6 and TRBJ1-1, with TRBD1 matching 8 bases. The CDR3 has 15 amino acids. CDR1 is MNHNY, CDR2 SVGAGI, per germline (reference sequence). V lost 3 bases, J lost 1 base, and 4 bases stayed unmatched. CDR3 sequence reads: CASSYLGTGNTEAFF. The DNA of the CDR3 is TGTGCCAGCAGTTATTTAGGGACAGGGAACACTGAAGCTTTCTTT.

As to this clone: At one end the junction does not follow the germline gene, possibly because of a read error. This sequence joins TRBV6-1 and TRBJ1-4; the match to TRBD1 covers 9 bases. Germline V gene lookup returns CDR1 MNHNS and CDR2 SASEGT. The CDR3 is 16 residues long. The CDR3 protein is CASIERPGQGIEKLFF. The CDR3 region has the DNA TGTGCCAGCATTGAACGACCGGGACAGGGTATTGAAAAACTGTTTTTT.